The entry that follows covers one T cell receptor (beta chain) sequence. Its antigen is still unknown. The ends lost 5 bases at V and 4 bases at J; junction bases unmatched: 7. The CDR3 totals 14 residues. Germline V gives CDR1 SGHTA, CDR2 FQGNSA. TCRdb analysed the 5' RACE reads with MiXCR anew, one entry per CDR3 protein. Here the sample spans around 390,000 distinct CDR3 sequences, 20% to 25% being singletons. The data originate from a study of CD8 T cells in ankylosing spondylitis. Whole-study results and caveats: Reports of some motif variants in reactive arthritis synovial fluid and blood predate this one. There was reportedly significant enrichment of clones that were disease-linked in matched ankylosing spondylitis synovial fluid. A motif of seven or eight highly homologous TCR beta variants was seen as apparently characteristic of ankylosing spondylitis blood.

The J gene is TRBJ1-1, the V gene TRBV7-2, with 7 bases identical to TRBD1. The TCR comes from a male donor with ankylosing spondylitis. Sequenced sample: blood, either unsorted or a sorted T cell fraction (not recorded which). CDR3 sequence (DNA): TGTGCCAGCAGCCACCAGACAGGGTCCACTGAAGCTTTCTTT. It is translated as CASSHQTGSTEAFF.